These 18 T cell receptor beta chains originate from one sample sequenced in a study of control samples from healthy donors and cancer patients. Profiled with immunoSEQ multiplex PCR; TCRdb holds only in-frame clones, not every one. The sample has fewer than 70,000 clones; roughly 87% are singletons. The sample consisted of PBMCs. The source is a man in his sixties with head and neck cancer.

The rearrangement links TRBV4-3 to TRBJ1-4, with D possibly matching TRBD1 (5 bases). V was pared by 0 bases and J by 0 bases, with 11 bases between. This CDR3 is 17 amino acids long. Germline CDR1 reads LGHNA; CDR2 reads YSLEER. CDR3 coding DNA: TGCGCCAGCAGCCAAGAATATAGGGACCCAACTAATGAAAAACTGTTTTTT. Its protein is CASSQEYRDPTNEKLFF.

The V call is TRBV3-1 (or the pseudogene TRBV3-2), the J call TRBJ2-5, with TRBD2 matching 8 bases. The germline V gene encodes CDR1 LGHDT and CDR2 YNNKEL (reference sequence). V lost 3 bases to trimming and J lost 5 bases; unmatched junction nucleotides: 5. This CDR3 has 14 residues. CDR3 sequence: CASSHQAGVETQYF. The CDR3 bases are TGTGCCAGCAGCCACCAAGCGGGAGTGGAGACCCAGTACTTC.

V is TRBV21-1 and J is TRBJ1-2; the D call of TRBD1 is as the table states it, not checked on the DNA. TRBV21-1 has pseudogene status. This CDR3 is built from 15 residues. DNA for the CDR3: TGTGCCAGCAGCTCACGACAGGGGCGCAACAGGGGCTACACCTTC. This translates into CASSSRQGRNRGYTF.

CDR3 sequence reads: CASRRAGKDEQYF. The CDR3 DNA reads TGTGCCTCCCGACGGGCAGGGAAGGACGAGCAGTACTTC. This chain uses TRBV30 with TRBJ2-7, with a tentative D call TRBD1 (5 bases). Germline V gives CDR1 GTSNPN, CDR2 SVGIG (reference sequence). The length of the CDR3 is 13 residues. V lost 7 bases and J lost 5, with 18 bases in between.

The chain couples TRBV19 to TRBJ2-1, with D perhaps matching TRBD2 (5 bases). The V and J ends lost 5 bases and 8 bases respectively, with 19 bases between them. The CDR3 contains 15 residues. The germline V gene encodes CDR1 LNHDA and CDR2 SQIVND (reference sequence). Here the CDR3 reads CASSAQSGAPYEQFF. In DNA form, the CDR3 reads TGTGCCAGTAGTGCACAGAGCGGAGCCCCCTATGAGCAGTTCTTC.

This chain connects TRBV6-2 or TRBV6-3 to TRBJ2-5; TRBD2 matches 11 bases. Unmatched junction bases numbered 6, after V lost 5 bases and J lost 7 bases. This CDR3 contains 14 residues. Per germline, CDR1 MNHEY and CDR2 SVGEGT. The CDR3 DNA is TGTGCCAGCAGTCCCACTAGCGGGGGAGGGACCCAGTACTTC. Amino acid sequence: CASSPTSGGGTQYF.

This chain uses TRBV29-1 with TRBJ2-2; TRBD2 agrees at 7 bases. Per the germline V gene, CDR1 is SQVTM and CDR2 is ANQGSEA. V was clipped by 4 bases and J by 1 base; unmatched bases: 6. The length of the CDR3 is 15 residues. Written as DNA, the CDR3 is TGCAGCGTTGTGTTGCGGGGGAAGAACACCGGGGAGCTGTTTTTT. As protein: CSVVLRGKNTGELFF.

V and J are TRBV10-3 and TRBJ2-1; TRBD2 matches at 16 bases. V was pared by 9 bases and J by 4 bases, with 9 bases of the junction left unmatched. The CDR3 is 17 residues long. Germline CDR1 and CDR2: ENHRY and SYGVKD. The CDR3 DNA reads as TGTGCCATGGCACCGGGACTAGCGGGGGGGCCTTACAATGAGCAGTTCTTC. As protein: CAMAPGLAGGPYNEQFF.

This chain uses TRBV18 with TRBJ2-2; 7 positions match TRBD2. Germline V gene lookup returns CDR1 KGHSH and CDR2 LQKENI. This CDR3 comprises 15 residues. V lost 4 bases to trimming and J lost 6 bases; unmatched junction nucleotides: 8. As DNA, the CDR3 is TGTGCCAGCTCACTCGCGGGAGACCGTGCCGGGGAGCTGTTTTTT. It is translated as CASSLAGDRAGELFF. Complete variable domain (other parts from reference TRBV18 and TRBJ2-2): NAGVMQNPRHLVRRRGQEARLRCSPMKGHSHVYWYRQLPEEGLKFMVYLQKENIIDESGMPKERFSAEFPKEGPSILRIQQVVRGDSAAYFCASSLAGDRAGELFFGEGSRLTVL.

The genes are TRBV19 and TRBJ2-1; no clear D gene. In germline, CDR1 is LNHDA, CDR2 SQIVND (reference sequence). Trimming removed 2 bases at V and 5 bases at J, with 16 bases between. This CDR3 region has 16 residues. The CDR3 here is CASSIFSVPPNNEQFF. CDR3 bases: TGTGCCAGTAGTATATTCTCGGTTCCGCCTAACAATGAGCAGTTCTTC.

This clone was observed a few times. This sequence joins TRBV4-1 and TRBJ1-2; TRBD1 aligns across 12 bases. Trimming took 4 bases from V and 2 from J; bases not matched to a gene: 11. This CDR3 has 18 residues. The germline CDR1 and CDR2 sequences are MGHRA and YSYEKL. CDR3 DNA: TGCGCCAGCAGCCGAGCAAGAACCGGGACAGGGGGCAACTATGGCTACACCTTC. Translation gives CASSRARTGTGGNYGYTF.

The rearrangement uses TRBV7-2 and TRBJ1-2; possibly TRBD1 for D (5 bases). The germline V gene has CDR1 SGHTA and CDR2 FQGNSA. V was clipped by 6 bases and J by 2 bases, with 16 bases between them. The CDR3 length is 15 residues. Written as DNA, the CDR3 is TGTGCCAGCAGTCCCCTAGGGGAGGACAACTATGGCTACACCTTC. This gives the protein CASSPLGEDNYGYTF.

V gene TRBV5-5 combines with J gene TRBJ1-3; D call uncertain. V gave up 5 bases and J gave up 0 bases, with 12 bases separating them. CDR1 SGHKS and CDR2 YYEKEE come from the germline V gene (reference sequence). The CDR3 runs to 15 residues. For the CDR3, the DNA is TGTGCCAGCAGTTCTAGGGCTCTCTCTGGAAACACCATATATTTT. It translates to CASSSRALSGNTIYF.

The sample holds a few counts of this clone. The genes are TRBV24-1 and TRBJ2-1; D is undetermined. Germline V gives CDR1 KGHDR, CDR2 SFDVKD. The CDR3 runs 12 residues. The germline V and J ends were trimmed by 4 bases and 10 bases, with 10 bases remaining between them. The CDR3: CATSDSPWEQFF. CDR3 DNA sequence: TGTGCCACCAGTGACTCCCCCTGGGAGCAGTTCTTC.

The V call is TRBV7-9, the J call TRBJ1-2, with D uncertain. V lost 0 bases to trimming and J lost 8 bases, with 7 bases between them. The CDR3 loop spans 12 amino acids. Germline values: CDR1 SEHNR, CDR2 FQNEAQ (reference sequence). CDR3 bases: TGTGCCAGCAGCTTAGCCGGACGGGGCTACACCTTC. Translation gives CASSLAGRGYTF.

The chain uses TRBV28 and TRBJ2-6; TRBD1 might be the D (6 bases). This CDR3 has 15 residues. Germline V gene data show CDR1 as MDHEN and CDR2 as SYDVKM. With 5 bases removed from V and 4 bases from J, the gap between germline ends came to 12 bases. CDR3 sequence reads: CASSNRVYGANVLTF. For the CDR3, the DNA is TGTGCCAGCAGTAACAGGGTGTACGGGGCCAACGTCCTGACTTTC.

The rearrangement uses TRBV7-2 and TRBJ2-2, with no clear D. The germline V gene encodes CDR1 SGHTA and CDR2 FQGNSA. The CDR3 runs to 13 residues. V was cut by 0 bases and J by 4 bases, with 3 bases left in between. The CDR3 loop is CASSLATTGELFF. The DNA for the CDR3 is TGTGCCAGCAGCTTAGCAACCACCGGGGAGCTGTTTTTT. Supplemented by reference TRBV7-2 and TRBJ2-2, the full variable domain reads GAGVSQSPSNKVTEKGKDVELRCDPISGHTALYWYRQSLGQGLEFLIYFQGNSAPDKSGLPSDRFSAERTGGSVSTLTIQRTQQEDSAVYLCASSLATTGELFFGEGSRLTVL.

The V call is TRBV11-2, the J call TRBJ2-3; 12 positions agree with TRBD2. The CDR3 loop spans 16 amino acids. Germline CDR1 and CDR2: SGHAT and FQNNGV. J was trimmed by 4 bases and V by 6 bases; bases with no gene match: 8. In DNA, the CDR3 is TGTGCCAGCAGTAGACTAGCGGGGGCCCAGGCAGATACGCAGTATTTT. It codes for CASSRLAGAQADTQYF.